This section outlines one T cell receptor beta chain sequence together with its context. This clone came up a few times. The antigen this receptor binds is unknown. No clone much larger than this one lies a single base away; base qualities are absent. The data derive from a study of OX40 agonist ivuxolimab in advanced cancers. Some background on the complete study: The costimulatory receptor OX40 (CD134) was targeted by ivuxolimab, a fully human IgG2 agonistic monoclonal antibody. The paper covers the monotherapy dose-escalation part of the phase I ivuxolimab trial, which included N ≈ 57 patients. Of the roughly 51 patients in dose escalation, 19 had hepatocellular carcinoma, some 15 had melanoma, 9 had renal cell carcinoma and 9 had head and neck cancer. Intravenous ivuxolimab was administered to patients every 2 weeks at six dose levels: 0.01, 0.1, 0.3, 1.5, 3 and 10 mg/kg. Peripheral TCRbeta sequencing was intended to test whether TCR sequence diversity was altered and clonal T-cell expansion was caused by ivuxolimab. In the dose-escalation cohort, around four fifths of patients were male, and the mean age was around 60 years, with a range of about 23 to 90. Partial responses occurred in three dose-escalation patients: two with cutaneous melanoma and one with hepatocellular carcinoma. Patients were allowed to have had prior anti-PD-1, anti-PD-L1 or anti-CTLA-4 therapy, and more than 35% of the dose-escalation patients had been treated with checkpoint inhibitors.

Study-wide findings and limitations: After ivuxolimab, expanded clones were on average more numerous among CD8+ T cells than among CD4+ T cells. At doses of 0.1 to 3.0 mg/kg, clonal expansion of both CD4+ and CD8+ blood T cells was observed from baseline to week 6. Antigen specificity was not determined for the clonally expanded peripheral T cells. Low levels of normalized T-cell clonal expansion were also seen in some nonresponding patients. Partial responders in the 0.1-3.0 mg/kg groups had among the lowest normalized peripheral clonal expansion, especially among CD8+ T cells.

The germline V gene sets CDR1 to MGHRA and CDR2 to YSYEKL. Clipping removes 5 bases from V and 4 bases from J, with 13 as the unmatched junction base count. CDR3 length: 17 amino acids, cysteine to phenylalanine. Of the read, only the CDR3 DNA is kept; its 51 bases are in frame from base 1. The trial excluded patients who had a history of autoimmune disease or were on systemic immunosuppression. Peripheral blood for TCR sequencing was collected from all dose cohorts at baseline, on cycle 4 day 1, and on cycle 7 day 1. The samples were drawn from a first-in-human, open-label, multicenter phase I dose-escalation trial of ivuxolimab. Adults with locally advanced or metastatic melanoma, renal cell, hepatocellular, or head and neck squamous cell carcinoma were enrolled in the trial. Before TCR sequencing, CD4+ T cells and CD8+ T cells were sorted from peripheral blood as separate populations. For sequencing of the TCRbeta CDR3 region, genomic DNA was extracted from the sorted cells. The immunoSEQ Assay was used for sequencing of TCRbeta CDR3 regions. TCRdb retrieved this table from immuneACCESS and kept in-frame rearrangements only. Not all clones are present; in checked studies, unresolved V genes account for under half, and no reason is known for the remainder. Recorded for this sample are just under 75,000 clones; around 90% of them occurred a single time. Under 0.6% of the sample is in the top ten clones.

The receptor was isolated from an adult with an advanced solid tumor such as melanoma, head and neck, liver or kidney cancer. The V and J genes are TRBV4-1 and TRBJ2-3; TRBD2 agrees with 9 junctional bases. This sample comprised CD4+ or CD8+ T cells sorted from blood, obtained in a trial of the OX40 agonist ivuxolimab. In nucleotides, the sequence is TGCGCCAGCAGCTTCCGGCGGGGGGGGCAGGGCGCAGATACGCAGTATTTT. Its product reads: CASSFRRGGQGADTQYF.